The 25 T cell receptor beta chains below were found in one sample sequenced in a study of blood T cell repertoires in COVID-19. The method was immunoSEQ multiplex PCR; TCRdb's version includes in-frame clones alone and lacks a portion of them. The repertoire consists of hundreds of thousands of clones, with around 91% occurring once and the leading ten covering about an eighth. Source material: peripheral blood. Receptors were obtained from a woman aged 55-69 years with acute or convalescent COVID-19.

The chain combines TRBV2 with TRBJ2-2; maybe TRBD1 (5 bases). Trimming removed 3 bases at V and 7 bases at J, with 15 bases between. Germline CDR1 SNHLY, CDR2 FYNNEI. The CDR3 runs 15 residues. CDR3 residues: CASSERQLFGGELFF. DNA of the CDR3: TGTGCCAGCAGTGAGCGACAGCTGTTCGGCGGGGAGCTGTTTTTT.

The J gene is TRBJ2-1, the V gene TRBV28; 9 positions match TRBD2. Germline loops: CDR1 MDHEN, CDR2 SYDVKM. J gave up 6 bases and V 5 bases, and 11 bases lay outside the gene matches. CDR3 size: 16 residues. The CDR3 is CASSQGLAGSFNEQFF. The DNA for the CDR3 is TGTGCCAGCAGTCAGGGCCTAGCGGGAAGTTTCAATGAGCAGTTCTTC.

This chain links TRBV4-1 with TRBJ2-1, with TRBD2 matching over 8 bases. The J segment lost 7 bases and the V segment lost 7 bases, leaving 6 bases of the junction unmatched. The CDR3 consists of 13 residues. Germline V gives CDR1 MGHRA, CDR2 YSYEKL. The CDR3 region has the DNA TGCGCCAGCAATATCCTAGCGGGTAATGAGCAGTTCTTC. This sequence encodes CASNILAGNEQFF.

The rearrangement uses TRBV5-8 and TRBJ2-1; a weak D match, TRBD1 (6 bases). Trimming removed 0 bases at V and 3 bases at J, with 10 bases between. The germline CDR1 and CDR2 sequences are SGHTS and YDEGEE. This CDR3 has 15 amino acids. CDR3 sequence reads: CASSLDRASYNEQFF. The CDR3 nucleotides read TGTGCCAGCAGCTTGGACAGGGCCAGCTACAATGAGCAGTTCTTC.

The chain links TRBV9 to TRBJ2-1; 7 nucleotides align to TRBD2. Germline V gives CDR1 SGDLS, CDR2 YYNGEE. The CDR3 has 15 residues. Trimming took 1 base from V and 7 from J; bases not matched to a gene: 8. The CDR3 sequence is CASSVLEGGPNEQFF. CDR3 sequence (DNA): TGTGCCAGCAGCGTACTGGAGGGAGGGCCTAATGAGCAGTTCTTC.

The chain recombines TRBV10-3 with TRBJ2-5, with D perhaps matching TRBD2 (5 bases). Germline V gene data show CDR1 as ENHRY and CDR2 as SYGVKD. V gave up 7 bases and J gave up 2 bases, with 11 bases separating them. The CDR3 loop spans 13 amino acids. As DNA, the CDR3 is TGTGCCATCAACCGAGAGGGACAAGAGACCCAGTACTTC. This encodes CAINREGQETQYF.

The chain employs TRBV5-4 and TRBJ1-1; 8 nucleotides agree with TRBD1. Germline assignment: CDR1 SGHNT and CDR2 YYREEE (reference sequence). This CDR3 spans 14 amino acids. V dropped 6 bases and J dropped 5; count of bases not matched to a gene: 9. CDR3 nucleotides: TGTGCCAGCACGAAGGACAGGGAGGGAACTGAAGCTTTCTTT. Its protein product is CASTKDREGTEAFF.

The rearrangement joins TRBV19 to TRBJ2-2; perhaps TRBD1 as D (8 bases). The CDR3 runs to 16 residues. CDR1 and CDR2 from the germline V gene are LNHDA and SQIVND (reference sequence). Trimming left V 2 bases short and J 4 bases short, with 14 bases between. The CDR3 DNA reads TGTGCCAGTAGTATACGAACAGGGGGGGGCACCGGGGAGCTGTTTTTT. Protein: CASSIRTGGGTGELFF.

The CDR3 is CASSFGGTYNEQFF. CDR3 nucleotides: TGTGCCAGCAGCTTTGGGGGGACCTACAATGAGCAGTTCTTC. The rearrangement joins TRBV5-8 to TRBJ2-1; D perhaps matches TRBD2 (6 bases). The germline CDR1 and CDR2 sequences are SGHTS and YDEGEE. Trimming removed 2 bases at V and 2 bases at J, with 8 bases between. This CDR3 is 14 amino acids long.

The chain employs TRBV6-5 and TRBJ2-1; D not certain. This CDR3 contains 15 residues. V shed 0 bases and J shed 6 bases, with 12 bases lying between them. The germline V gene encodes CDR1 MNHEY and CDR2 SVGAGI. This CDR3 reads CASSYSNSFPNEQFF. CDR3 DNA sequence: TGTGCCAGCAGTTACTCGAATAGTTTTCCCAATGAGCAGTTCTTC.

This chain connects TRBV12-3 or TRBV12-4 to TRBJ2-2; D remains ambiguous. V was trimmed by 3 bases and J by 6 bases, leaving 5 bases between them. The CDR3 is made up of 12 amino acids. CDR3 bases: TGTGCCAGCAGTTTCGGAGCCGGGGAGCTGTTTTTT. Its protein is CASSFGAGELFF.

The V call is TRBV5-4, the J call TRBJ2-1; 9 positions match TRBD1. CDR1 and CDR2 from the germline V gene are SGHNT and YYREEE (reference sequence). The CDR3 spans 15 residues. The V gene end was trimmed by 3 bases and the J gene end by 8 bases; junction bases not matched to a gene: 9. CDR3 sequence (DNA): TGTGCCAGCAGCTGGGCCGGGACAGGGAAGGATGAGCAGTTCTTC. It translates to CASSWAGTGKDEQFF.

The chain combines TRBV28 with TRBJ2-3; 7 bases are a match to TRBD2. Looked up from germline, CDR1 is MDHEN and CDR2 is SYDVKM. The CDR3 runs to 15 residues. Trimming took 4 bases from V and 1 from J; bases not matched to a gene: 5. As DNA, the CDR3 is TGTGCCAGCAGTTCGCGTGGGGGGGGCACAGATACGCAGTATTTT. It encodes CASSSRGGGTDTQYF.

J is TRBJ2-1 and V is TRBV10-3, with a possible D match to TRBD2 (6 bases). This CDR3 has 16 residues. With 4 bases removed from V and 3 bases from J, the gap between germline ends came to 16 bases. CDR1 and CDR2 from the germline V gene are ENHRY and SYGVKD. CDR3 in DNA: TGTGCCATCAGTGGAACGTTAGCGGCCCTCTACAATGAGCAGTTCTTC. This encodes CAISGTLAALYNEQFF.

The table lists this clone with a few counts. The chain is built from TRBV19 and TRBJ1-5; weak D call: TRBD1 (6 bases). V lost 4 bases, J lost 1 base, and 11 bases lay in between. The germline V gene encodes CDR1 LNHDA and CDR2 SQIVND (reference sequence). This CDR3 comprises 15 residues. The CDR3: CASSTGTLSNQPQHF. The CDR3, as DNA: TGTGCCAGTAGTACCGGGACACTGAGCAATCAGCCCCAGCATTTT. The complete variable domain, with remaining parts taken from reference TRBV19 and TRBJ1-5, reads DGGITQSPKYLFRKEGQNVTLSCEQNLNHDAMYWYRQDPGQGLRLIYYSQIVNDFQKGDIAEGYSVSREKKESFPLTVTSAQKNPTAFYLCASSTGTLSNQPQHFGDGTRLSIL.

This clone was recorded a few times. This sample also contains other DNA sequences that code for the same CDR3. V usage is TRBV5-1 and J usage is TRBJ1-1, with TRBD1 identical over 10 bases. Germline V CDR1 and CDR2: SGHRS, YFSETQ. V lost 4 bases, J lost 2 bases, and 8 bases stayed unmatched. There are 16 residues in the CDR3. CDR3: CASSPRRQGANTEAFF. Written as DNA, the CDR3 is TGCGCCAGCAGCCCCAGGAGACAGGGGGCAAACACTGAAGCTTTCTTT.

The chain carries TRBV3-1 (or the pseudogene TRBV3-2) and TRBJ2-3; D not certain. This CDR3 comprises 13 residues. Deletions cut 3 bases from V and 0 bases from J, with 4 bases between. Per the germline V gene, CDR1 is LGHDT and CDR2 is YNNKEL (reference sequence). CDR3 region: CASSHGSTDTQYF. The CDR3 DNA reads TGTGCCAGCAGCCACGGGAGCACAGATACGCAGTATTTT.

The CDR3 bases are TGTGCCAGCTCACCACGAACCACCGGGACAGGGCTATACGAGCAGTACTTC. This sequence encodes CASSPRTTGTGLYEQYF. The chain couples TRBV18 to TRBJ2-7; TRBD1 aligns across 9 bases. This CDR3 is built from 17 residues. Trimming cost V 1 base and J 4 bases; bases outside gene matches: 11. The germline V gene has CDR1 KGHSH and CDR2 LQKENI.

V and J are TRBV5-1 and TRBJ2-3, with D unclear. Germline CDR1 is SGHRS and CDR2 is YFSETQ. This CDR3 is 15 amino acids long. Trimming pared 4 bases from V and 4 bases from J, leaving 16 bases between. CDR3 sequence reads: CASSNTASIPDTQYF. The CDR3 nucleotides read TGCGCCAGCAGCAATACAGCCTCAATCCCAGATACGCAGTATTTT.

J is TRBJ1-4 and V is TRBV10-2, with D possibly TRBD1 on 5 matching bases. CDR1 is WSHSY and CDR2 is SAAADI in the germline V gene. The V gene lost 4 bases and the J gene lost 8 bases, with 14 bases spanning the gap. This CDR3 region has 14 residues. In DNA, the CDR3 is TGCGCCAGCAGTGCCGATATATCAGGGGAAAAACTGTTTTTT. This translates into CASSADISGEKLFF.

The chain joins TRBV19 to TRBJ2-3; maybe TRBD1 (6 bases). V was cut by 5 bases and J by 3 bases, with 12 bases left in between. CDR1 LNHDA and CDR2 SQIVND come from the germline V gene (reference sequence). The CDR3 is 14 amino acids. In nucleotides, the CDR3 is TGTGCCAGTAGTCTCCAGGGGATGACAGATACGCAGTATTTT. Translating it yields CASSLQGMTDTQYF.

J is TRBJ1-4 and V is TRBV4-2; 9 nucleotides agree with TRBD1. Germline lookup yields CDR1 LGHNA and CDR2 YNFKEQ. Trimming took 3 bases from V and 7 from J; bases not matched to a gene: 6. This CDR3 spans 15 amino acids. The DNA of the CDR3 is TGTGCCAGCAGCCAGCCGGGACAGGGCATTGAAAAACTGTTTTTT. Its translation: CASSQPGQGIEKLFF.

The chain combines TRBV4-2 with TRBJ2-3; 10 nucleotides align to TRBD2. The germline V gene encodes CDR1 LGHNA and CDR2 YNFKEQ. This CDR3 has 17 amino acids. The V gene end was trimmed by 1 base and the J gene end by 1 base; junction bases not matched to a gene: 5. The CDR3 sequence: CASSQVLAGIRTDTQYF. Written as DNA, the CDR3 is TGTGCCAGCAGCCAAGTACTAGCGGGGATCCGCACAGATACGCAGTATTTT.

The chain joins TRBV5-4 to TRBJ2-1, with D tentatively TRBD2 (6 bases). The V gene's germline CDR1 is SGHNT and CDR2 YYREEE (reference sequence). The germline V and J ends were trimmed by 5 bases and 0 bases, with 15 bases remaining between them. The CDR3 contains 16 residues. CDR3 region: CASRVGTPSSYNEQFF. The CDR3 nucleotides are TGTGCCAGCAGGGTCGGGACTCCTAGCTCCTACAATGAGCAGTTCTTC.

V is TRBV7-8 and J is TRBJ2-7, with a tentative D call TRBD2 (5 bases). The CDR3 length is 14 residues. Germline assignment: CDR1 SGHVS and CDR2 FQNEAQ. Trimming stripped 4 bases from V and 2 bases from J, with 12 bases between. The CDR3 spells CASSSGRGTYEQYF. The CDR3 DNA reads TGTGCCAGCAGCTCAGGACGGGGAACCTACGAGCAGTACTTC.